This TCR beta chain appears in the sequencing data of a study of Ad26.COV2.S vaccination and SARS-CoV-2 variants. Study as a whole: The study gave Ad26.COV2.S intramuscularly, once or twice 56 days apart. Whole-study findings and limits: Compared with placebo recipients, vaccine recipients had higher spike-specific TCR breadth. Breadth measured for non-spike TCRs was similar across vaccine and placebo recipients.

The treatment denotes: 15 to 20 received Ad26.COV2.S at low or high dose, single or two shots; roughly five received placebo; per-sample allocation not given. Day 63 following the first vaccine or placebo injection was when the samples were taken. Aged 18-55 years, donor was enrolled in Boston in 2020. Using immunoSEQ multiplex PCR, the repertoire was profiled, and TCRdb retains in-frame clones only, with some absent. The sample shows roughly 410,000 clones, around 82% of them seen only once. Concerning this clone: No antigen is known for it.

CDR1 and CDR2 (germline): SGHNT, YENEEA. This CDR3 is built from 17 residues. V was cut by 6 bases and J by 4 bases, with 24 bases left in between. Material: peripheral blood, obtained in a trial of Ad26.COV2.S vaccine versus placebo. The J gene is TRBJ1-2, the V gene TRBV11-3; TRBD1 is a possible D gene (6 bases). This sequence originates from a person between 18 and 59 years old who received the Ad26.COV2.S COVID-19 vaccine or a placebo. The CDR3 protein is CASSLQLLRDITYGYTF. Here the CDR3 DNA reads TGTGCCAGCAGTCTTCAGCTTCTCCGGGACATAACCTATGGCTACACCTTC.